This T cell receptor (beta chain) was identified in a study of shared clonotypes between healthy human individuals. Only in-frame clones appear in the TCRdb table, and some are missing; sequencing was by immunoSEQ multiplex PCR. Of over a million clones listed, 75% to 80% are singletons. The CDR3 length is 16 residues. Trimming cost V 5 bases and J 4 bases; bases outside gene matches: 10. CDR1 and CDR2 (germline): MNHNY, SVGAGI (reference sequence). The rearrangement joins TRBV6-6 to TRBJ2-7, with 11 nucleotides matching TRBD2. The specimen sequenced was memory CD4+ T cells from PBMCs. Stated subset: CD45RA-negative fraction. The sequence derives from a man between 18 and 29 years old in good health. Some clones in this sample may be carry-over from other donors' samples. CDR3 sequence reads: CASSPTSGRGSYEQYF. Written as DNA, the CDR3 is TGTGCCAGCAGTCCTACTAGCGGGAGAGGATCGTACGAGCAGTACTTC.